This paragraph covers one TCR beta chain sequence. Its antigen is unknown. No base quality information exists; no much larger clone differs at one position. The junction shows trimming of 0 bases on V and 8 bases on J, plus 16 bases between the germline ends. CDR1 SNHLY and CDR2 FYNNEI were looked up in the germline V gene. There are 15 amino acids in the CDR3, from cysteine to phenylalanine inclusive. Just the 45-base CDR3 DNA is kept, in frame starting at base 1. The cohort was made up of approximately 700 healthy bone marrow donors. Cohort members were all nominally healthy when sampled, although unrecorded immune exposures were likely present. The donor was CMV seropositive and was included in the group of some 290 seropositive cohort members. A peripheral blood sample was provided by each donor, and peripheral blood mononuclear cells were used for TCR beta sequencing. The Qiagen DNeasy Blood Extraction Kit was used to extract genomic DNA from the blood cell samples.

Receptor amplification or capture employed the immunoSEQ multiplex PCR assay. A mixture of 60 forward primers for TCR Vbeta segments and 13 reverse primers for TCR Jbeta segments was used in the multiplex PCR. Amplification of the CDR3 region of rearranged TCR beta genes was performed with a multiplex PCR assay on genomic DNA. The Illumina HiSeq System was used to sequence the amplified TCR beta libraries as 87-base-pair reads. The study's own analysis went as follows. A later analysis counted around 72 million unique TCR beta chains across the 600 to 850 repertoires, and some 11 million of these chains were shared by at least two donors. To remove PCR and sequencing errors, raw reads were error-corrected and collapsed into unique sequences using a nearest-neighbor algorithm that merged closely related sequences. Alignment of CDR3 sequences to IMGT reference sequences was used to assign V, D and J gene segments. For a sequence to be retained, at least a six-nucleotide match to both a V gene segment and a J gene segment was required. A rearrangement was called productive if the CDR3 had no stop codons and remained in frame with V and J, and every other rearrangement was called non-productive. CDR3 was defined by IMGT convention, running from the second conserved V-encoded cysteine to the conserved J-encoded phenylalanine. The earlier analysis of about 560 of the donors excluded any sequence lacking an unambiguous match to a single V gene segment. In an earlier analysis of several hundred of the donors, V segments were called functional above 56.7% productive rearrangements and were called segregating when the between-donor standard deviation exceeded 5%. A statistical classification framework was built to diagnose cytomegalovirus status from the catalog of TCR beta chain sequences. In a later analysis, TCR nucleotide sequences were compared against IMGT/GENE-DB human TR gene sequences so that V and J genes could be assigned. The TCRdist pipeline was used in a later analysis to assign CDR3 sequences and most-parsimonious VDJ recombination scenarios. In a later analysis, every TCR beta chain was defined by the combination of its CDR3 amino acid sequence and its V-gene family, and reads without a unique V-gene family were dropped. To address suspected cross-contamination and a sequencing artifact, a later analysis removed 550 to 750 highly shared, low-generation-probability nucleotide sequences. In a later analysis, a clonal expansion index for each public chain was calculated from normalized within-repertoire ranks of inferred template counts. In a later analysis, generation probabilities were computed using a VDJ recombination model fitted to out-of-frame rearrangements, and the results were checked against IGoR. In a later analysis, hypergeometric tests were used to score TCR-TCR, TCR-HLA and TCR-CMV co-occurrence, with a repertoire-size bias correction applied to TCR pairs. To estimate false discovery rates, a later analysis permuted the HLA or CMV assignments 20 times. In a later analysis, co-occurring TCRs were grouped using DBSCAN, with TCRdist sequence similarity added in when clustering inside HLA-allele-positive subsets. Co-occurrence clustering excluded repertoires with fewer than 30,000 or more than 120,000 public chains, plus five with anomalous nucleotide sharing. The source is immuneACCESS, and TCRdb retained only in-frame sequences with V and J called. Part of the clones is not carried over; for the studies checked, unresolved V genes explain less than half of this, and the remainder is unexplained. V, J and clone size are those of that table, while D and trimming were read from the DNA. The sample table holds 150,000 to 200,000 clones, of which around four fifths were seen once. The leading ten clones occupy less than 5% of the sample.

The data stem from a study of cytomegalovirus exposure and HLA in healthy donors (dated 2017 in TCRdb). Broadly, across the study: An earlier analysis of 550 to 700 of the donors reported 250 to 350 Gb of sequence data and 117 million unique TCR beta sequences from 150 million to 200 million T cells. Donor age, sex, ethnicity and CMV serostatus were compiled alongside the repertoire data. High-throughput TCR immunosequencing, statistical association of individual TCRs with disease status, and machine learning were combined to predict cytomegalovirus infection status. The study aimed to test whether cataloging public T cell receptors could reveal signatures of past pathogen exposure. A later analysis re-examined previously published TCR beta repertoires from just over 650 donors and added high-resolution HLA genotyping to investigate patterns of TCR occurrence. The number of typed donors differed by locus: about 620-640 for A, B, C, DRB1 and DQB1; approximately 530 for DQA1; approximately 600 for DPA1; and around 450 for DPB1. About 280 gigabases of sequencing data and 80 million or so unique TCR sequences were included in an early release covering around 600 HLA-typed donors. In addition to the first cohort of around 670 subjects, a separate validation cohort of 130 or so different subjects was used. The genetic ancestry cluster associated with self-reported Caucasian donors included roughly 84% of the roughly 360 genotyped donors. A few DR-DQ haplotypes were treated as single units for association and clustering because of strong linkage in the cohort. Rather than using new phenotypic data, the later analysis identified candidate immune exposures from TCR beta sequences and from how often those sequences occurred across donors. HLA typing covered class I and class II loci at four-digit resolution. Among around 400 genotyped donors of the cohort, an average of about 240,000 unique TCR beta nucleotide sequences was sequenced per donor, of which about 19% were non-productive. The study used immunosequencing to profile the T cell repertoires of approximately 690 subjects and linked those repertoires to cytomegalovirus serostatus. All discovery cohort repertoires had been generated using a single sequencing platform. A later genetic analysis took genome-wide SNP genotypes for about three fifths of the roughly 700 donors and used that subset as a discovery cohort. An earlier analysis of about 620 of the donors applied high-throughput TCR beta sequencing to assess whether each TCR beta V gene segment acted as functional or pseudogenic.

Overall results and qualifications from the work: The study gave a list of 150 to 200 TCR beta chains associated with cytomegalovirus. In both the original and validation cohorts, the classifier was reported to diagnose cytomegalovirus status with high specificity and sensitivity. Roughly uniform sequencing depth across donors was assumed in presence/absence analyses, although this assumption may not hold. An earlier analysis of 587 of the donors showed that most TCR beta V segments appeared in productive rearrangements either about 87% or about 30% of the time, which broadly matched IMGT annotations. The cohort was sequenced for TCR beta chains only, and without alpha or paired-chain data the features that could be detected were limited. A further reported finding was that TCR beta sequences accurately predicted the HLA-A and HLA-B alleles for most subjects in the first cohort. In a later genetic analysis, a missense DCLRE1C variant was associated with V-gene and J-gene trimming of TCR beta chains, and the association was replicated in an independent cohort. Because counts were too low, about 15 rarely observed V segments, including chromosome 9 orphons, were left out of the earlier analysis of a few hundred of the donors. In a later analysis, several top co-occurrence clusters were reported to appear linked to parvovirus B19, influenza, CMV and Epstein-Barr virus. Specific HLA alleles were associated with over 15,000 TCR beta sequences at a false discovery rate of 0.05 in a later analysis. In a later analysis, TCR association rates were found to vary across HLA loci, with the most associated TCRs seen for DRB1 alleles and the fewest for HLA-C alleles. In a later analysis, most CMV-associated TCR beta chains were found to appear HLA-restricted, with HLA associations seemingly driven largely by CMV exposure. The 87-base-pair reads could not distinguish some IMGT-functional V segments, including TRBV6-2 and TRBV6-3, so those segments were excluded. For the cohort, immune exposure information was limited to CMV serostatus. In a later genetic analysis, fewer N-insertions in productive TCRs were reported among donors in an Asian-associated ancestry cluster than the approximately 710-donor mean. Correlated functional status among segregating V segments might be attributable to linkage disequilibrium, but an unknown experimental factor could not be ruled out. A later analysis found that HLA-associated TCR beta chains were more clonally expanded and had lower generation probabilities than equally common non-associated chains. A cluster of highly shared sequence variants was judged likely to represent a technical artifact of the sequencing pipeline. The authors suggested that the approach could potentially be extended to other disease states and immunological phenotypes. A few of the identified cytomegalovirus-associated TCR beta chains were confirmed in vitro to be specific for cytomegalovirus antigens. HLA typing was unavailable for some donors at each locus, so association tests used only the typed subset. Most TCR sequences were seen in very few donors, while some public TCRs were found in many individuals. Strong co-occurrence of HLA alleles, especially DR and DQ, made assigning TCR associations to individual alleles difficult.

The sequence links TRBV2 to TRBJ1-2, with a weak D call of TRBD1 (6 bases match). This receptor was taken from a man in his forties or fifties in good health and CMV-seropositive. Sequencing input: PBMCs. At the DNA level, the sequence is TGTGCCAGCAGTGAAGCCGGACGGGGGGCGGTGGGCTACACCTTC. It encodes CASSEAGRGAVGYTF.